The 23 T cell receptor beta chains below all came from one sample that was sequenced in a study of cytomegalovirus exposure and HLA in healthy donors. PCR involved 60 Vbeta and 13 Jbeta primers. Data came from immunoSEQ multiplex PCR; TCRdb stores just in-frame clones and leaves some out. The data show around 37,000 clones, around two thirds seen once. Specimen: PBMCs. These receptors originate from a man younger than 45 in good health and CMV-seronegative.

V is TRBV7-8 and J is TRBJ2-2; TRBD2 is a possible D gene (6 bases). Germline V lookup: CDR1 SGHVS, CDR2 FQNEAQ. The CDR3 totals 19 residues. V was cut by 5 bases and J by 6 bases, with 28 bases left in between. The CDR3, as DNA: TGTGCCAGCAGCCCAAATCCCCACCCGGGAGACGTTGGGGCCGGGGAGCTGTTTTTT. This sequence encodes CASSPNPHPGDVGAGELFF.

The CDR3 DNA reads TGTGCCAGCAGTTTCCTAGCCGGGACAGGGAACAGGAACACTGAAGCTTTCTTT. It codes for CASSFLAGTGNRNTEAFF. The J gene is TRBJ1-1, the V gene TRBV28, with 9 bases that match TRBD1. The CDR3 loop spans 18 amino acids. Germline V gene lookup returns CDR1 MDHEN and CDR2 SYDVKM. V shed 3 bases, J shed 1 base, and the junction held 12 bases outside the gene matches.

This clone has only one observation. The chain couples TRBV30 to TRBJ2-1, with 7 positions matching TRBD2. V shed 4 bases and J 0 bases; nucleotides not matched to a gene: 9. The CDR3 spans 16 residues. The germline V gene has CDR1 GTSNPN and CDR2 SVGIG (reference sequence). The CDR3 protein is CAWTPKAGSSYNEQFF. DNA for the CDR3: TGTGCCTGGACACCTAAAGCGGGGAGCTCCTACAATGAGCAGTTCTTC.

The table lists this clone with a few counts. The rearrangement links TRBV7-9 to TRBJ2-1; D possibly corresponds to TRBD2 (5 bases). The germline V and J ends were trimmed by 5 bases and 4 bases, with 15 bases remaining between them. In germline, CDR1 is SEHNR, CDR2 FQNEAQ (reference sequence). This CDR3 is built from 15 residues. CDR3 region: CASSTRVGSYNEQFF. CDR3 DNA: TGTGCCAGCAGCACTAGAGTGGGGTCTTACAATGAGCAGTTCTTC.

Of note for this clone: The junction does not match germline at one end; this may be a read error. The chain carries TRBV7-9 and TRBJ1-1; D is uncertain. CDR1 is SEHNR and CDR2 is FQNEAQ in the germline V gene (reference sequence). This CDR3 spans 16 amino acids. CDR3 in amino acids: CSSSFGWAAMNTEAFF. CDR3 nucleotides: TGTTCCAGCAGCTTTGGCTGGGCCGCGATGAACACTGAAGCTTTCTTT.

The chain combines TRBV27 with TRBJ2-3, with 7 nucleotides matching TRBD1. The CDR3 has 14 residues. Trimming cost V 6 bases and J 0 bases; bases outside gene matches: 3. Germline V gene sequence: CDR1 MNHEY, CDR2 SMNVEV (reference sequence). The CDR3 sequence is CASRHRGSTDTQYF. CDR3 DNA: TGTGCCAGCAGACACAGGGGAAGCACAGATACGCAGTATTTT.

This chain joins TRBV5-1 and TRBJ1-6; 7 nucleotides match TRBD1. The CDR3 consists of 16 residues. Per germline, CDR1 SGHRS and CDR2 YFSETQ. V was pared by 4 bases and J by 7 bases, with 11 bases of the junction left unmatched. The DNA for the CDR3 is TGCGCCAGCAGCCCCACACAGGGGAATGGGAATTCACCCCTCCACTTT. This codes for CASSPTQGNGNSPLHF.

This rearrangement joins TRBV19 to TRBJ2-2; possibly TRBD1 for D (6 bases). This CDR3 spans 15 amino acids. V was clipped by 4 bases and J by 1 base, with 10 bases between them. In germline, CDR1 is LNHDA, CDR2 SQIVND (reference sequence). This CDR3 reads CASSTPTGNTGELFF. The DNA for the CDR3 is TGTGCCAGTAGTACACCGACAGGGAACACCGGGGAGCTGTTTTTT.

V and J are TRBV7-2 and TRBJ2-1, with 8 bases identical to TRBD2. In germline, CDR1 is SGHTA, CDR2 FQGNSA. The CDR3 totals 15 residues. J was trimmed by 4 bases and V by 4 bases; bases with no gene match: 6. Written as DNA, the CDR3 is TGTGCCAGCAGCTCCCGGCGGGGGGTGTACAATGAGCAGTTCTTC. This encodes CASSSRRGVYNEQFF. The whole variable domain, filled in from reference TRBV7-2 and TRBJ2-1, reads GAGVSQSPSNKVTEKGKDVELRCDPISGHTALYWYRQSLGQGLEFLIYFQGNSAPDKSGLPSDRFSAERTGGSVSTLTIQRTQQEDSAVYLCASSSRRGVYNEQFFGPGTRLTVL.

This chain uses TRBV5-1 with TRBJ2-1; D is undetermined. Germline V gene lookup returns CDR1 SGHRS and CDR2 YFSETQ. There are 15 residues in the CDR3. Trimming left V 2 bases short and J 7 bases short, with 16 bases between. The CDR3 is CASSFNKENWNEQFF. The CDR3 DNA reads TGCGCCAGCAGCTTTAACAAGGAGAATTGGAATGAGCAGTTCTTC.

The rearrangement uses TRBV28 and TRBJ2-7; TRBD2 matches at 9 bases. The V and J ends lost 4 bases and 5 bases, in that order; junction bases with no gene match: 12. This CDR3 comprises 16 residues. Germline lookup yields CDR1 MDHEN and CDR2 SYDVKM. CDR3 in amino acids: CASSSTLAGGIHEQYF. CDR3 coding DNA: TGTGCCAGCAGTTCCACCCTTGCGGGAGGGATCCACGAGCAGTACTTC.

This clone has more than one count but fewer than ten. The CDR3 here is CASRADSPSPLHF. In DNA, the CDR3 is TGTGCCAGCAGAGCGGACAGTCCTTCACCCCTCCACTTT. V is TRBV6-5 and J is TRBJ1-6; D might be TRBD1 (6 bases). Deletions cut 6 bases from V and 9 bases from J, with 12 bases between. The length of the CDR3 is 13 residues. Germline V gene sequence: CDR1 MNHEY, CDR2 SVGAGI.

The chain is built from TRBV21-1 and TRBJ1-2. TRBV21-1 is given as a pseudogene. The CDR3 covers 14 residues. Here the CDR3 DNA reads TGTGCCAGCAGCCCTCGCGCGGGGTTCGGCGGCTACACCTTC. This encodes CASSPRAGFGGYTF.

This chain uses TRBV11-2 with TRBJ2-3, with D perhaps TRBD1 (6 bases). Germline V gives CDR1 SGHAT, CDR2 FQNNGV. The CDR3 is 14 amino acids. Between the trimmed V and J ends, which lost 2 bases and 4 bases, there was a span of 10 bases. The CDR3 loop is CASSLQQGADTQYF. CDR3 nucleotides: TGTGCCAGCAGCTTACAACAGGGCGCAGATACGCAGTATTTT. Looking up the rest from reference TRBV11-2 and TRBJ2-3 gives the full variable domain: EAGVAQSPRYKIIEKRQSVAFWCNPISGHATLYWYQQILGQGPKLLIQFQNNGVVDDSQLPKDRFSAERLKGVDSTLKIQPAKLEDSAVYLCASSLQQGADTQYFGPGTRLTVL.

This chain links TRBV5-8 with TRBJ2-1, with D possibly being TRBD2 (5 bases). V gave up 2 bases and J gave up 8 bases, with 8 bases separating them. The CDR3 runs 12 residues. CDR1 is SGHTS, CDR2 YDEGEE, per germline. The CDR3 here is CASSFVAHEQFF. The CDR3 coding sequence is TGTGCCAGCAGCTTTGTAGCGCATGAGCAGTTCTTC.

This rearrangement joins TRBV27 to TRBJ1-4; TRBD1 matches 7 bases. Germline trimming cut 2 bases from V and 7 bases from J; bases unmatched to any gene: 7. Germline V gene sequence: CDR1 MNHEY, CDR2 SMNVEV (reference sequence). The CDR3 length is 15 residues. DNA of the CDR3: TGTGCCAGCAGTTTAACAGGGGCCCTAAGTGAAAAACTGTTTTTT. Translated, it gives CASSLTGALSEKLFF.

V is TRBV18 and J is TRBJ1-3; D is undetermined. Trimming removed 4 bases at V and 0 bases at J, with 10 bases between. This CDR3 has 15 amino acids. Per the germline V gene, CDR1 is KGHSH and CDR2 is LQKENI. CDR3 sequence (DNA): TGTGCCAGCTCACAGGGAGCTAGCTCTGGAAACACCATATATTTT. Protein product: CASSQGASSGNTIYF.

This sequence joins TRBV6-5 and TRBJ2-1; 10 positions agree with TRBD1. Germline CDR1 MNHEY, CDR2 SVGAGI. Losses at the gene ends were 2 bases for V and 9 bases for J; bases not matched to a gene: 4. The CDR3 length is 14 residues. The CDR3 here is CASSYRDRGGEQFF. CDR3 coding DNA: TGTGCCAGCAGTTACCGGGACAGGGGAGGTGAGCAGTTCTTC.

The V call is TRBV4-1, the J call TRBJ2-6; D possibly corresponds to TRBD2 (5 bases). The CDR3 contains 15 residues. Germline values: CDR1 MGHRA, CDR2 YSYEKL. V gave up 0 bases and J gave up 4 bases, with 7 bases separating them. This chain's CDR3 is CASSQDEGGANVLTF. CDR3 DNA sequence: TGCGCCAGCAGCCAAGACGAGGGAGGGGCCAACGTCCTGACTTTC.

This rearrangement joins TRBV5-1 to TRBJ2-1; TRBD1 aligns across 8 bases. V lost 2 bases, J lost 3 bases, and 10 bases stayed unmatched. This CDR3 has 17 residues. Germline CDR1 is SGHRS and CDR2 is YFSETQ. This CDR3 reads CASSFLTGQGGYNEQFF. The CDR3, as DNA: TGCGCCAGCAGCTTCCTCACCGGACAGGGAGGCTACAATGAGCAGTTCTTC.

The gene calls are TRBV25-1 and TRBJ2-5, with 10 bases that match TRBD2. This CDR3 spans 15 amino acids. Germline V gives CDR1 MGHDK, CDR2 SYGVNS. Germline trimming cut 2 bases from V and 5 bases from J; bases unmatched to any gene: 5. In DNA, the CDR3 is TGTGCCAGCAGTGAACTAGCGGGAGTCGGGGAGACCCAGTACTTC. Translated: CASSELAGVGETQYF.

The chain joins TRBV5-7 to TRBJ2-7; 7 bases match TRBD1. TRBV5-7 is noted as an ORF with a role that remains uncertain. The CDR3 length is 15 residues. Unmatched junction bases numbered 8, after V lost 5 bases and J lost 0 bases. The CDR3 region has the DNA TGTGCCAGCAGGGAACCGGGACAGAGCTCCTACGAGCAGTACTTC. Protein: CASREPGQSSYEQYF.

V is TRBV25-1 and J is TRBJ1-1; a weak D match, TRBD1 (5 bases). Germline lookup yields CDR1 MGHDK and CDR2 SYGVNS. The CDR3 is made up of 16 amino acids. V lost 2 bases and J lost 0, with 13 bases in between. This chain's CDR3 is CASSERSGRVNTEAFF. The CDR3 DNA reads TGTGCCAGCAGTGAACGTTCGGGCAGGGTGAACACTGAAGCTTTCTTT.